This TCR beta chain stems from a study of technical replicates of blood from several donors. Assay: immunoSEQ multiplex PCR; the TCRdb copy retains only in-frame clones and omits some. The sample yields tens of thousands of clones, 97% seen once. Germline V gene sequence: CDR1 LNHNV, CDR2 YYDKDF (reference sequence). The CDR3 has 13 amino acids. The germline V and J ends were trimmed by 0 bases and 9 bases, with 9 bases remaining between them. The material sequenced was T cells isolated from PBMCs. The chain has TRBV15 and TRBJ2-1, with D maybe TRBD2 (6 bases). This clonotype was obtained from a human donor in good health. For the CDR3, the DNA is TGTGCCACCAGCAGAGATTTCGGGGGTGAGCAGTTCTTC. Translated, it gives CATSRDFGGEQFF.